This T cell receptor (beta chain) emerged from a study of beta chain features in type 1 diabetes. Study information: What patients shared with healthy donors was a similar profile of age, gender and cell yields.

Trimming left V 1 base short and J 4 bases short, with 14 bases between. Germline values: CDR1 MGHDK, CDR2 SYGVNS. The CDR3 has 16 amino acids. Reverse transcribing all isolated RNA meant expressed TCRB transcripts were sequenced. Profiled with immunoSEQ multiplex PCR; TCRdb holds only in-frame clones, not every one. The table lists 970,000 or so clones, 15% to 20% of them singletons. Study results and limitations: A moderate, significant TCRB CDR3 shortening appeared in type 1 diabetes across four CD4+ subsets. The naive, central memory and Treg TCRB repertoires looked more alike in patients than they did in healthy donors. The study left unresolved whether HLA type influences TCRB rearrangement.

About this clone itself: Antigen unknown.

V usage is TRBV25-1 and J usage is TRBJ2-1; D is perhaps TRBD2 (7 bases). The clonotype originates from a woman aged 18-29 years in good health. Material for sequencing was naive CD4+ T cells from blood. CDR3 in amino acids: CASSEWGGRGYNEQFF. In DNA, the CDR3 is TGTGCCAGCAGTGAATGGGGTGGGAGGGGGTACAATGAGCAGTTCTTC.